The 30 T cell receptor beta chains below come from one sample, sequenced in a study of blood T cell repertoires in COVID-19. Measured with immunoSEQ multiplex PCR; TCRdb has only the in-frame clones, and not every one. The table has tens of thousands of clones, about 91% seen once. The sample taken for sequencing was peripheral blood. These receptor sequences come from a man between 60 and 70 years old with acute or convalescent COVID-19.

The chain carries TRBV9 and TRBJ1-1, with TRBD1 matching over 8 bases. Germline V lookup: CDR1 SGDLS, CDR2 YYNGEE. The V segment lost 0 bases and the J segment 5 bases; nucleotides outside the gene matches: 9. This CDR3 has 16 residues. CDR3 amino acids: CASSVVTGGGSTEAFF. CDR3 bases: TGTGCCAGCAGCGTAGTAACAGGGGGAGGTAGTACTGAAGCTTTCTTT.

The V call is TRBV7-6, the J call TRBJ1-1; TRBD1 matches 9 bases. The CDR3 has 15 residues. Trimming removed 5 bases from V and 4 bases from J; junction bases left unmatched: 8. Germline CDR1 is SGHVS and CDR2 is FNYEAQ. Here the CDR3 DNA reads TGTGCCAGCAGCGGATGGGACAGGGTAGGCACTGAAGCTTTCTTT. Its protein product is CASSGWDRVGTEAFF.

The chain employs TRBV27 and TRBJ2-7; TRBD2 agrees at 10 bases. The germline gives CDR1 MNHEY, CDR2 SMNVEV (reference sequence). Trimming at V came to 5 bases and at J to 2 bases, leaving 6 bases not matched to a gene. This CDR3 has 15 amino acids. DNA for the CDR3: TGTGCCAGCAGTAACCTAGCGGGGGCCGCCTACGAGCAGTACTTC. Amino acids: CASSNLAGAAYEQYF.

This clone occurred once. This chain links TRBV28 with TRBJ1-5; TRBD1 aligns across 8 bases. J gave up 0 bases and V 5 bases, and 12 bases lay outside the gene matches. This CDR3 has 18 residues. Per the germline V gene, CDR1 is MDHEN and CDR2 is SYDVKM. CDR3 in DNA: TGTGCCAGCAGTCTCTCCGGGACAGGCGCTTATAGCAATCAGCCCCAGCATTTT. Encoded protein: CASSLSGTGAYSNQPQHF.

The rearrangement joins TRBV4-3 to TRBJ1-2, with 7 positions matching TRBD1. Per the germline V gene, CDR1 is LGHNA and CDR2 is YSLEER. The J segment lost 3 bases and the V segment lost 1 base, leaving 14 bases of the junction unmatched. The CDR3 is 18 amino acids. Here the CDR3 reads CASSQGLRTGASDYGYTF. The CDR3 region has the DNA TGCGCCAGCAGCCAAGGCCTCCGAACAGGGGCTTCGGACTATGGCTACACCTTC.

This chain joins TRBV5-4 and TRBJ2-1; 7 bases fit TRBD2. This CDR3 spans 13 amino acids. Germline V CDR1 and CDR2: SGHNT, YYREEE (reference sequence). J lost 9 bases, V lost 2 bases, and 5 bases had no gene match. CDR3 region: CASSLTSDSEQFF. CDR3 nucleotide sequence: TGTGCCAGCAGCTTAACTAGCGACTCTGAGCAGTTCTTC.

V gene TRBV3-1 (or the pseudogene TRBV3-2) combines with J gene TRBJ1-1; possible D gene TRBD1, 6 bases. This CDR3 spans 14 amino acids. V lost 0 bases and J 1 base, leaving 6 bases between the germline ends. Germline V gene sequence: CDR1 LGHDT, CDR2 YNNKEL (reference sequence). CDR3 region: CASSQEDRNTEAFF. CDR3 nucleotides: TGTGCCAGCAGCCAAGAGGACAGGAACACTGAAGCTTTCTTT.

This chain links TRBV6-2 or TRBV6-3 with TRBJ1-1; D may be TRBD1 (6 bases). Germline CDR1 MNHEY, CDR2 SVGEGT. The V end lost 6 bases, the J end lost 1 base, and 6 bases lay between the germline ends. The CDR3 spans 12 residues. The CDR3 DNA is TGTGCCAGCAGCAGGGGGAACACTGAAGCTTTCTTT. It specifies CASSRGNTEAFF.

The J gene is TRBJ2-1, the V gene TRBV10-3; TRBD2 is a possible D gene (8 bases). Germline CDR1 reads ENHRY; CDR2 reads SYGVKD. This CDR3 contains 16 residues. V lost 10 bases and J lost 6, with 25 bases in between. As DNA, the CDR3 is TGTGCCAGCCAGGGGGGAATTAGCGGGATATCCAATGAGCAGTTCTTC. Translation: CASQGGISGISNEQFF.

The rearrangement joins TRBV6-2 or TRBV6-3 to TRBJ2-3; 11 bases are a match to TRBD2. J gave up 4 bases and V 4 bases, and 7 bases lay outside the gene matches. Germline V gene data show CDR1 as MNHEY and CDR2 as SVGEGT. CDR3 length: 16 residues. The CDR3 nucleotides are TGTGCCAGCAGTTCCGTAGCGGGAGGGCGGCCAGATACGCAGTATTTT. Its protein is CASSSVAGGRPDTQYF.

This clone is a singleton in its sample. This rearrangement joins TRBV5-1 to TRBJ2-2, with D tentatively TRBD2 (6 bases). There are 15 residues in the CDR3. The germline gives CDR1 SGHRS, CDR2 YFSETQ. V was trimmed by 7 bases and J by 0 bases, leaving 13 bases between them. The CDR3 here is CASAPGVTNTGELFF. For the CDR3, the DNA is TGCGCCAGCGCCCCGGGGGTGACGAACACCGGGGAGCTGTTTTTT. Full variable domain (missing parts from reference TRBV5-1 and TRBJ2-2): KAGVTQTPRYLIKTRGQQVTLSCSPISGHRSVSWYQQTPGQGLQFLFEYFSETQRNKGNFPGRFSGRQFSNSRSEMNVSTLELGDSALYLCASAPGVTNTGELFFGEGSRLTVL.

This rearrangement joins TRBV6-5 to TRBJ2-2, with D tentatively TRBD1 (6 bases). V lost 11 bases and J 0 bases, leaving 13 bases between the germline ends. CDR3 length: 14 residues. Germline loops: CDR1 MNHEY, CDR2 SVGAGI. Here the CDR3 reads CAGRGQPNTGELFF. The CDR3 DNA is TGTGCCGGCCGGGGACAACCGAACACCGGGGAGCTGTTTTTT.

This rearrangement joins TRBV11-3 to TRBJ2-1; a weak D match, TRBD1 (6 bases). V was pared by 5 bases and J by 1 base, with 12 bases between. The CDR3 has 15 amino acids. CDR1 is SGHNT and CDR2 is YENEEA in the germline V gene. CDR3 protein: CASSENRVSYNEQFF. CDR3 nucleotide sequence: TGTGCCAGCAGCGAAAACAGGGTTTCCTACAATGAGCAGTTCTTC.

This rearrangement joins TRBV28 to TRBJ2-5, with 7 bases that match TRBD1. V trimming: 3 bases; J trimming: 1 base; junction bases outside the gene matches: 2. CDR3 length equals 14 residues. From germline, CDR1 is MDHEN and CDR2 SYDVKM. The CDR3 DNA is TGTGCCAGCAGTTTTGAGGGGGCCCAAGAGACCCAGTACTTC. It translates to CASSFEGAQETQYF.

V is TRBV5-1 and J is TRBJ2-3; 8 bases match TRBD1. V was pared by 4 bases and J by 6 bases, with 10 bases of the junction left unmatched. Germline CDR1 and CDR2: SGHRS and YFSETQ. This CDR3 is 15 amino acids long. The CDR3 sequence is CASSVGQVLLDTQYF. CDR3 DNA: TGCGCCAGCAGCGTGGGACAGGTCCTTTTGGATACGCAGTATTTT.

The chain joins TRBV6-2 or TRBV6-3 to TRBJ1-1; 9 positions agree with TRBD1. Germline values: CDR1 MNHEY, CDR2 SVGEGT. This CDR3 comprises 14 residues. J gave up 6 bases and V 2 bases, and 4 bases lay outside the gene matches. CDR3 coding DNA: TGTGCCAGCAGTTACGTCGGGACAGGGTCTGAAGCTTTCTTT. The encoded protein is CASSYVGTGSEAFF.

The CDR3 bases are TGTGCCAGCAGCTTGGCCGGTGAGACCCAGTACTTC. Encoded protein: CASSLAGETQYF. The rearrangement uses TRBV5-4 and TRBJ2-5; D gene unclear. The V end lost 0 bases, the J end lost 5 bases, and 5 bases lay between the germline ends. The CDR3 is 12 amino acids. Germline assignment: CDR1 SGHNT and CDR2 YYREEE (reference sequence).

The gene calls are TRBV4-3 and TRBJ2-7, with 10 nucleotides matching TRBD2. The germline gives CDR1 LGHNA, CDR2 YSLEER. J lost 3 bases, V lost 2 bases, and 7 bases had no gene match. CDR3 length equals 16 residues. The CDR3 spells CASSQRFSSGSYEQYF. In nucleotides, the CDR3 is TGCGCCAGCAGCCAAAGGTTCTCTAGCGGGAGCTACGAGCAGTACTTC.

The genes are TRBV7-2 and TRBJ2-1, with a weak D call TRBD2 (6 bases). The germline V gene has CDR1 SGHTA and CDR2 FQGNSA. The CDR3 extends over 15 amino acids. The germline V and J ends were trimmed by 3 bases and 7 bases, with 16 bases remaining between them. The CDR3 loop reads CASSFRGARGNEQFF. In DNA form, the CDR3 reads TGTGCCAGCAGCTTTCGCGGGGCCCGTGGGAATGAGCAGTTCTTC.

This clone was counted a few times. V is TRBV4-3 and J is TRBJ1-5; D is uncertain. Between the trimmed V and J ends, which lost 2 bases and 2 bases, there was a span of 10 bases. This CDR3 contains 15 residues. CDR1 is LGHNA and CDR2 is YSLEER in the germline V gene. CDR3 amino acids: CASSQRFGGNQPQHF. CDR3 DNA sequence: TGCGCCAGCAGCCAAAGGTTCGGGGGCAATCAGCCCCAGCATTTT.

The V gene is TRBV5-4, the J gene TRBJ2-5, with 10 bases lining up with TRBD1. This CDR3 spans 16 amino acids. CDR1 SGHNT and CDR2 YYREEE come from the germline V gene (reference sequence). Trimming at V came to 7 bases and at J to 4 bases, leaving 13 bases not matched to a gene. CDR3 sequence: CASQTLWDRGGETQYF. Here the CDR3 DNA reads TGTGCCAGCCAGACCCTTTGGGACAGGGGAGGAGAGACCCAGTACTTC.

CDR3 sequence: CASSQDGGSANYGYTF. The CDR3 DNA follows: TGCGCCAGCAGCCAAGATGGAGGGTCGGCTAACTATGGCTACACCTTC. This chain joins TRBV4-1 and TRBJ1-2; D call uncertain. The CDR3 consists of 16 residues. V was trimmed by 0 bases and J by 0 bases, leaving 11 bases between them. Germline assignment: CDR1 MGHRA and CDR2 YSYEKL.

The chain recombines TRBV27 with TRBJ2-3; TRBD1 aligns across 9 bases. Losses at the gene ends were 3 bases for V and 4 bases for J; bases not matched to a gene: 5. CDR1 and CDR2 (germline): MNHEY, SMNVEV (reference sequence). CDR3 length: 15 residues. CDR3 in DNA: TGTGCCAGCAGTTTGGGACAGGGCGGAGCAGATACGCAGTATTTT. The encoded protein is CASSLGQGGADTQYF.

The chain uses TRBV28 and TRBJ1-2; maybe TRBD1 (6 bases). Germline V gene lookup returns CDR1 MDHEN and CDR2 SYDVKM. The CDR3 has 14 residues. V was trimmed by 6 bases and J by 4 bases, leaving 15 bases between them. The CDR3 bases are TGTGCCAGCAGGAAAGGGGGAAACATCTATGGCTACACCTTC. The encoded protein is CASRKGGNIYGYTF.

This clone occurred once. The CDR3 nucleotides are TGTGCCAGCAGTGAAAACAGGGGGCCGGACAATGAGCAGTTCTTC. Protein sequence: CASSENRGPDNEQFF. The V gene is TRBV2, the J gene TRBJ2-1; TRBD1 agrees at 9 bases. The CDR3 has 15 amino acids. From germline, CDR1 is SNHLY and CDR2 FYNNEI. The trim removed 2 bases at V and 5 bases at J, leaving 4 bases unmatched.

The rearrangement links TRBV11-3 to TRBJ1-3; D gene uncertain. V lost 4 bases, J lost 2 bases, and 12 bases lay in between. Germline CDR1 and CDR2: SGHNT and YENEEA. The CDR3 spans 15 residues. CDR3 residues: CASSSGLRPGNTIYF. The DNA for the CDR3 is TGTGCCAGCAGCTCGGGTCTGAGGCCTGGAAACACCATATATTTT.

This clone is medium-sized within its sample. The rearrangement links TRBV5-5 to TRBJ1-5, with TRBD1 as a possible D gene (6 bases). The ends were cut back, 5 bases at V and 0 bases at J, with 12 bases in the middle. Germline V gene data show CDR1 as SGHKS and CDR2 as YYEKEE (reference sequence). The CDR3 consists of 15 residues. CDR3 sequence reads: CASSRTAHSNQPQHF. The CDR3, as DNA: TGTGCCAGCAGTAGGACAGCCCATAGCAATCAGCCCCAGCATTTT.

The CDR3 bases are TGTGCCAGTAGTGCAGGGGTCGAGAGCAATCAGCCCCAGCATTTT. It yields the protein CASSAGVESNQPQHF. This chain links TRBV19 with TRBJ1-5, with D perhaps TRBD1 (6 bases). Between the trimmed V and J ends, which lost 5 bases and 1 base, there was a span of 12 bases. CDR1 is LNHDA and CDR2 is SQIVND in the germline V gene (reference sequence). There are 15 residues in the CDR3.

The genes are TRBV30 and TRBJ1-2; D remains unclear. With 1 base removed from V and 5 bases from J, the gap between germline ends came to 11 bases. There are 13 residues in the CDR3. The germline gives CDR1 GTSNPN, CDR2 SVGIG (reference sequence). CDR3: CAWSAGIEYGYTF. The CDR3 nucleotides are TGTGCCTGGAGTGCCGGGATAGAATATGGCTACACCTTC.

This clone appeared once. V gene TRBV9 combines with J gene TRBJ2-5; TRBD2 aligns across 7 bases. The CDR3 is 16 residues long. Unmatched junction bases numbered 11, after V lost 2 bases and J lost 4 bases. Germline CDR1 SGDLS, CDR2 YYNGEE. CDR3: CASSVVPAGSAETQYF. As DNA, the CDR3 is TGTGCCAGCAGCGTTGTCCCAGCGGGGAGCGCAGAGACCCAGTACTTC.